This T cell receptor beta chain was identified during a study of OX40 agonist ivuxolimab in advanced cancers. On the study more broadly: Ivuxolimab is a fully human IgG2 antibody that activates OX40 (CD134).

Germline V CDR1 and CDR2: SGHAT, FQNNGV. This CDR3 has 13 residues. V was trimmed by 6 bases and J by 4 bases, leaving 11 bases between them. Sequenced by immunoSEQ multiplex PCR; TCRdb stores in-frame clones only, minus some. Among tens of thousands of clones listed, roughly 80% were seen once. Sequencing used CD4+ or CD8+ T cells sorted from blood, obtained in a trial of the OX40 agonist ivuxolimab. The chain recombines TRBV11-2 with TRBJ2-3; D may be TRBD1 or TRBD2 (5 bases each). The sequence came from an adult with an advanced solid tumor such as melanoma, head and neck, liver or kidney cancer. CDR3 protein: CASRIQGADTQYF. In nucleotides, the CDR3 is TGTGCCAGCAGGATTCAGGGAGCAGATACGCAGTATTTT.